The present T cell receptor beta chain was sequenced within a study of CD8 T cells in Susac syndrome (dated by TCRdb to the late 2010s). For the wider study: Among the Susac syndrome patients who were sequenced, clinically active disease was present in about six and clinical remission was observed in roughly eight. At blood withdrawal, Susac syndrome patients were therapy-naive, treated with corticosteroids (with IVIg additionally given to some), or treated with IVIg alone. Repertoire sequencing was used to test whether CD8+ T cell activation and differentiation in Susac syndrome was antigen driven.

The CDR3 has 16 amino acids, counting the end cysteine and phenylalanine. Just the 48-base CDR3 DNA is kept, in frame starting at base 1. Trimming leaves V shorter by 6 bases and J shorter by 1 base, with the junction holding 9 bases beyond the gene matches. Taken from the germline V gene, the CDR1 and CDR2 loops are MNHEY and SVGAGI. What the research found in general, with its limitations: The study acknowledged that relatively few individuals were included in the TCR sequencing and HLA analysis. In the CD4+ T cell repertoire of Susac syndrome patients, clonal expansion was not detected.

RNA was extracted using the RNeasy kit, and about 0.45 to 1 ug of the RNA was reverse transcribed with random hexamers. TCR beta CDR3 regions were amplified with the immunoSEQ multiplex PCR assay covering 54 Vbeta and 13 Jbeta segments. To correct PCR amplification bias, a synthetic template baseline was used for both primer optimization and computational correction. In the paper's pipeline: Reads were assigned to V, D and J genes according to IMGT and analyzed in immunoSEQ Analyzer, with only productive sequences retained. Clonality was computed as one minus Shannon entropy normalized by log2 of the number of productive unique sequences. For each patient and control, public and private clones were evaluated among the 100 most prevalent clones. A clone was defined as Susac-specific if it was absent from the healthy and MS cohorts, from some 1,100 published viral clones and from other ImmuneACCESS disease sequences. TCRdb trimmed public reads at Q25 via fastp, called clones via MiXCR and kept in-frame beta chains. Rows with a matching CDR3 protein are joined into one entry that keeps the most common DNA and genes. What appears here as the V and J calls and clone size reflects TCRdb's work, not the paper's. In this sample the table shows some 190,000 distinct CDR3 sequences, 94% of which occur a single time. About 0.14% of the sample belongs to the ten largest clones.

Of note for this clonotype: Its antigen specificity is not known. No much larger clone is present one base from it, and per-base qualities are unavailable.

Peripheral blood CD8+ and CD4+ T cells from healthy donors, Susac syndrome patients and multiple sclerosis patients were profiled by high-throughput TCR beta sequencing. Recently defined diagnostic criteria for definite or probable disease were met by the Susac syndrome patients. Bulk CD8+ and CD4+ T cells were purified by magnetic negative isolation, while CD8+ TEMRA cells were enriched using FACS. Blood was collected in EDTA tubes and processed within 24 hours, with PBMCs isolated through density gradient centrifugation. PBMCs intended for TCR sequencing were cryopreserved in liquid nitrogen and thawed later in a water bath at 37 degrees C. The sorted or isolated CD4+, CD8+ and CD8+ TEMRA cells had a purity of 90% or higher.

The chain employs TRBV6-5 and TRBJ2-4; 7 bases in the junction line up with TRBD1. This TCR was recovered from a human donor with Susac syndrome. The specimen sequenced was CD4+ T cells from PBMCs. The CDR3 region: CASSYNKGAAKNIQYF. In nucleotide form, the sequence is TGTGCCAGCAGCTACAACAAGGGGGCGGCCAAAAACATTCAGTACTTC.